This T cell receptor beta chain comes out of a study of OX40 agonist ivuxolimab in advanced cancers. Assay: immunoSEQ multiplex PCR; the TCRdb copy retains only in-frame clones and omits some. This sample has approximately 120,000 clones, with around 92% found just once. Points on this clone: Its antigen is undetermined.

Broader study findings: CD8+ T cells (on average) carried more expanded clones than CD4+ T cells.

Trimming cost V 7 bases and J 2 bases, with 15 bases left between them. This CDR3 has 15 residues. Germline assignment: CDR1 MNHEY and CDR2 SVGAGI. V is TRBV6-5 and J is TRBJ1-3; TRBD1 is a possible D gene (5 bases). The receptor was derived from an adult with an advanced solid tumor such as melanoma, head and neck, liver or kidney cancer. The sequenced sample was CD4+ or CD8+ T cells sorted from blood, obtained in a trial of the OX40 agonist ivuxolimab. The CDR3 DNA reads as TGTGCCAGCAAGTCAACAGGCGGTCCTGGAAACACCATATATTTT. Translation gives CASKSTGGPGNTIYF.